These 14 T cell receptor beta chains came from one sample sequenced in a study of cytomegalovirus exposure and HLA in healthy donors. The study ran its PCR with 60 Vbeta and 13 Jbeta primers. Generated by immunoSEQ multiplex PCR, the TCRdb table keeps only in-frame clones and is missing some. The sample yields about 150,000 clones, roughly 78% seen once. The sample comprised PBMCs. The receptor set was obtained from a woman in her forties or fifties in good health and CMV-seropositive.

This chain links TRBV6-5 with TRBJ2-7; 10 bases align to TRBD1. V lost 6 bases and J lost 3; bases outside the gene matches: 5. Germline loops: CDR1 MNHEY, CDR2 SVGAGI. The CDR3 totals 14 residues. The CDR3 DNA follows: TGTGCCAGCAGCCGAGGGGACAGGGGCTACGAGCAGTACTTC. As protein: CASSRGDRGYEQYF.

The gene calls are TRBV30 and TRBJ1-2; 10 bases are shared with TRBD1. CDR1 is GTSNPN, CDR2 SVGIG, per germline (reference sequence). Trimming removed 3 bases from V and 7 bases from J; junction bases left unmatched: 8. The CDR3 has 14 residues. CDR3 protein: CAWSEGQGVGGYTF. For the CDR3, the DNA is TGTGCCTGGAGCGAAGGACAGGGGGTGGGTGGCTACACCTTC.

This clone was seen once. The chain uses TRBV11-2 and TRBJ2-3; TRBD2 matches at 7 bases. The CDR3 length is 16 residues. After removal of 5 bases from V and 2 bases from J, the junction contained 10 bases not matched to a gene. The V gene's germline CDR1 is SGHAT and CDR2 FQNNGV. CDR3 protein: CASSQGRGDLTDTQYF. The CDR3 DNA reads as TGTGCCAGCAGCCAAGGACGGGGGGACCTCACAGATACGCAGTATTTT. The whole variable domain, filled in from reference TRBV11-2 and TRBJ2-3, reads EAGVAQSPRYKIIEKRQSVAFWCNPISGHATLYWYQQILGQGPKLLIQFQNNGVVDDSQLPKDRFSAERLKGVDSTLKIQPAKLEDSAVYLCASSQGRGDLTDTQYFGPGTRLTVL.

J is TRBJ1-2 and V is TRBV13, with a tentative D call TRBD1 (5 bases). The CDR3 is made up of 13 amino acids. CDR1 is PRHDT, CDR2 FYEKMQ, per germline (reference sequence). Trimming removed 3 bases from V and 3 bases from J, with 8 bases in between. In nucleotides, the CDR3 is TGTGCCAGCAGCTTGGGGCGCTACTATGGCTACACCTTC. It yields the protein CASSLGRYYGYTF.

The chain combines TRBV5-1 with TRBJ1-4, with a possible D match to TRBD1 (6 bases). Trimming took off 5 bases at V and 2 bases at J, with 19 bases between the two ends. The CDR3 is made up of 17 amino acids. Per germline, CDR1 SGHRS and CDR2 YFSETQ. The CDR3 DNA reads TGCGCCAGCAGTCCCCGTGGGGGGGCGCAGACTAATGAAAAACTGTTTTTT. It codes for CASSPRGGAQTNEKLFF.

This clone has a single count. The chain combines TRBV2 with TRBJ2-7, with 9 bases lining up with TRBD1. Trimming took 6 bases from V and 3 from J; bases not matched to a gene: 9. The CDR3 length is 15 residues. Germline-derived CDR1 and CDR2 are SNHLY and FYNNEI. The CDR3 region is CASSLTGGRGYEQYF. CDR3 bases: TGTGCCAGCAGCCTAACAGGGGGCCGGGGCTACGAGCAGTACTTC. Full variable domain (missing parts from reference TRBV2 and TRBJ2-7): EPEVTQTPSHQVTQMGQEVILRCVPISNHLYFYWYRQILGQKVEFLVSFYNNEISEKSEIFDDQFSVERPDGSNFTLKIRSTKLEDSAMYFCASSLTGGRGYEQYFGPGTRLTVT.

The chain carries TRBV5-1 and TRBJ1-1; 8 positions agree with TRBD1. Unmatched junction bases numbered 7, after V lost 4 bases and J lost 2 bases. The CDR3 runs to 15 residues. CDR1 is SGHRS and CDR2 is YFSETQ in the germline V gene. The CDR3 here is CASSPDGTGNTEAFF. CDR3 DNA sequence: TGCGCCAGCAGCCCTGATGGGACAGGCAACACTGAAGCTTTCTTT.

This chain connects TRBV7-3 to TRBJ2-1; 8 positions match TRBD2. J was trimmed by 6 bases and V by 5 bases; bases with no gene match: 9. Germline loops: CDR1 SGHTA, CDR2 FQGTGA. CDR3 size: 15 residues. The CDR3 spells CASSPLGGAGNEQFF. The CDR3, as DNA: TGTGCCAGCAGCCCCCTCGGGGGGGCCGGCAATGAGCAGTTCTTC.

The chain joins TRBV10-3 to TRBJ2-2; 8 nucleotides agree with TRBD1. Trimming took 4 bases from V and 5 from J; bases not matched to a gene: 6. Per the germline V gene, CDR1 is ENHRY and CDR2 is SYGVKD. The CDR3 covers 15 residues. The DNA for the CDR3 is TGTGCCATCAGTGCGTCTACAGGGGGGACCGGGGAGCTGTTTTTT. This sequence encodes CAISASTGGTGELFF.

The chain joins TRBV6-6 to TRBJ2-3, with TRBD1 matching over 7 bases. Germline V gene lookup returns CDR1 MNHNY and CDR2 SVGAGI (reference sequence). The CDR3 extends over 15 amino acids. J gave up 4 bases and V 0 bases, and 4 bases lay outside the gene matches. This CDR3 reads CASSYSGTDPDTQYF. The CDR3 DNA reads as TGTGCCAGCAGTTACTCGGGGACAGACCCAGATACGCAGTATTTT.

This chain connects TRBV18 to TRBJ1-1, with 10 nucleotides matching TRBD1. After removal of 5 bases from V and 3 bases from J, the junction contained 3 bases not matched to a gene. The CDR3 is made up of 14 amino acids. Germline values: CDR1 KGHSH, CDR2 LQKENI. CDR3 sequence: CASSSGQGYTEAFF. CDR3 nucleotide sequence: TGTGCCAGCTCATCGGGACAGGGGTACACTGAAGCTTTCTTT.

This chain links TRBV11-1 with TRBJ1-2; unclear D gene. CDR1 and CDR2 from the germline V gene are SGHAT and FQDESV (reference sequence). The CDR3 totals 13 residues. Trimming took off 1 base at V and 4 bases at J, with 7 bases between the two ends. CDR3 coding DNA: TGTGCCAGCAGCTTAGGTGCCAGCTATGGCTACACCTTC. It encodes CASSLGASYGYTF. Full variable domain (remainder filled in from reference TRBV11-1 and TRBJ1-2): EAEVAQSPRYKITEKSQAVAFWCDPISGHATLYWYRQILGQGPELLVQFQDESVVDDSQLPKDRFSAERLKGVDSTLKIQPAELGDSAMYLCASSLGASYGYTFGSGTRLTVV.

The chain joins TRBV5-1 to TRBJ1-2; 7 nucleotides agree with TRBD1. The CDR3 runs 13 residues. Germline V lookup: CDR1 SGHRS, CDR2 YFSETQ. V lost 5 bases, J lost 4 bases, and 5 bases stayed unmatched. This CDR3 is CASRTGLSYGYTF. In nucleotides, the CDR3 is TGCGCCAGCAGGACAGGGCTTTCCTATGGCTACACCTTC.

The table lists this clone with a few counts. The CDR3 DNA reads as TGCAGCGTTGAAGATAGGAGGACTAGCGGGGGGGTTCGCAATGAGCAGTTCTTC. It yields the protein CSVEDRRTSGGVRNEQFF. This chain joins TRBV29-1 and TRBJ2-1; 15 bases align to TRBD2. The CDR3 is 18 amino acids. CDR1 SQVTM and CDR2 ANQGSEA come from the germline V gene. The V and J ends lost 0 bases and 6 bases, in that order; junction bases with no gene match: 9.